Sequencing of this T cell receptor (beta chain) was carried out in a study of human T cells and chemical hapten exposure. The V end was cut by 2 bases, the J end by 9 bases, with 18 bases between. Germline V gives CDR1 SGDLS, CDR2 YYNGEE. The CDR3 is 15 residues long. Study-level points and caveats: Healthy people's immune response may differ from that of the donors, who had alopecia.

Time point denoted: pre-sensitization, week 0. Treatment indicated: therapeutic diphenylcyclopropenone sensitization with weekly scalp DPC. As concerns this clonotype: Its antigen is unknown.

TCRdb independently ran MiXCR on the RACE reads; one entry per CDR3 protein. The top ten clones hold over 6.5% of a sample with around 380,000 distinct CDR3 sequences, 5.5% of them seen once. The sample was whole blood, taken in connection with sensitization to the hapten diphenylcyclopropenone (DPC). This TCR was sampled from a woman younger than 35 with alopecia areata. Some clones in this sample may be carry-over from other donors' samples. This chain joins TRBV9 and TRBJ1-5; D is possibly TRBD1 (6 bases). CDR3 coding DNA: TGTGCCAGCAGCGTTGGGGACACCACCTATCCGCCCCAGCATTTT. Protein sequence: CASSVGDTTYPPQHF. Complete variable domain (other parts from reference TRBV9 and TRBJ1-5): DSGVTQTPKHLITATGQRVTLRCSPRSGDLSVYWYQQSLDQGLQFLIQYYNGEERAKGNILERFSAQQFPDLHSELNLSSLELGDSALYFCASSVGDTTYPPQHFGDGTRLSIL.